The 15 T cell receptor beta chains below were found in one sample sequenced in a study of cytotoxic CD8 clonotypes in ibrutinib-treated CLL. The assay was immunoSEQ multiplex PCR, and TCRdb's table has in-frame clones only and misses some. The table has fewer than 300,000 clones, 60% to 80% seen once. The material sequenced was PBMCs, taken at disease progression, from a patient treated with ibrutinib. These receptors all stem from a human donor with chronic lymphocytic leukemia.

This chain connects TRBV29-1 to TRBJ2-1, with a possible D match to TRBD2 (5 bases). The germline CDR1 and CDR2 sequences are SQVTM and ANQGSEA. The V end lost 7 bases, the J end lost 7 bases, and 11 bases lay between the germline ends. The CDR3 runs 11 residues. The CDR3 loop reads CSALRGNEQFF. The CDR3 DNA sequence: TGCAGCGCGCTTAGAGGGAATGAGCAGTTCTTC.

The sample holds a few counts of this clone. The chain recombines TRBV29-1 with TRBJ1-5; D is perhaps TRBD1 (5 bases). The CDR3 consists of 10 residues. Germline-derived CDR1 and CDR2 are SQVTM and ANQGSEA. The germline V and J ends were trimmed by 8 bases and 11 bases, with 13 bases remaining between them. CDR3 loop: CSLGRRAQHF. The CDR3 DNA is TGCAGCCTGGGGCGTAGGGCCCAGCATTTT.

Here the CDR3 DNA reads TGCGCCAGCAGCCAAGAGTCCACGGTAATTGACAATGAGCAGTTCTTC. It is translated as CASSQESTVIDNEQFF. The chain carries TRBV4-3 and TRBJ2-1; D gene ambiguous. Trimming removed 0 bases from V and 5 bases from J, with 14 bases in between. The CDR3 runs 16 residues. Germline V gene lookup returns CDR1 LGHNA and CDR2 YSLEER.

The chain couples TRBV7-3 to TRBJ1-2; 7 nucleotides agree with TRBD1. The CDR3 extends over 13 amino acids. V shed 4 bases and J 14 bases; nucleotides not matched to a gene: 13. Germline-derived CDR1 and CDR2 are SGHTA and FQGTGA. CDR3 nucleotides: TGTGCCAGCAGCTACTCCCGGGACAGCCCTGTGACCTTC. Encoded protein: CASSYSRDSPVTF.

This chain uses TRBV11-3 with TRBJ1-3, with D hard to call. The ends were cut back, 0 bases at V and 4 bases at J, with 13 bases in the middle. The germline V gene encodes CDR1 SGHNT and CDR2 YENEEA. The CDR3 contains 16 residues. CDR3 coding DNA: TGTGCCAGCAGCTTAGATCGGGAGAGTTCGGGAAACACCATATATTTT. Amino acids: CASSLDRESSGNTIYF.

The chain couples TRBV7-9 to TRBJ2-2, with D possibly being TRBD1 (5 bases). The CDR3 has 15 residues. Trimming took off 8 bases at V and 2 bases at J, with 15 bases between the two ends. CDR1 is SEHNR and CDR2 is FQNEAQ in the germline V gene (reference sequence). The CDR3 reads CASALRQSNTGELFF. The CDR3 nucleotides are TGTGCCAGCGCCCTCCGACAGAGTAACACCGGGGAGCTGTTTTTT.

This rearrangement joins TRBV4-1 to TRBJ2-1; TRBD2 agrees at 7 bases. V was pared by 0 bases and J by 4 bases, with 15 bases of the junction left unmatched. CDR1 MGHRA and CDR2 YSYEKL come from the germline V gene. The CDR3 runs to 19 residues. CDR3 sequence (DNA): TGCGCCAGCAGCCAAGAGGGGGGGATCGGGACTATCAGATACAATGAGCAGTTCTTC. Its protein product is CASSQEGGIGTIRYNEQFF.

The CDR3 DNA reads as TGTGCCAGCAGCCCCCGGACAGGGGTATATAATTCACCCCTCCACTTT. Protein: CASSPRTGVYNSPLHF. This chain uses TRBV9 with TRBJ1-6, with TRBD1 matching over 9 bases. The V gene's germline CDR1 is SGDLS and CDR2 YYNGEE. There are 16 residues in the CDR3. With 4 bases clipped from V and 4 bases from J, the junction kept 6 bases outside the gene matches.

V gene TRBV29-1 combines with J gene TRBJ1-2, with 7 bases identical to TRBD1. Trimming took 5 bases from V and 6 from J; bases not matched to a gene: 9. This CDR3 has 13 residues. In germline, CDR1 is SQVTM, CDR2 ANQGSEA. The CDR3 DNA reads as TGCAGCGTTCGAGAGGGGGCTTCTAATGGCTACACCTTC. It translates to CSVREGASNGYTF.

The chain combines TRBV28 with TRBJ2-7, with 7 bases aligning to TRBD2. CDR1 is MDHEN, CDR2 SYDVKM, per germline. This CDR3 has 14 amino acids. Trimming removed 2 bases from V and 2 bases from J; junction bases left unmatched: 3. CDR3 loop: CASSLGGEAYEQYF. The CDR3 coding sequence is TGTGCCAGCAGTTTAGGGGGGGAGGCCTACGAGCAGTACTTC.

The rearrangement links TRBV19 to TRBJ1-2; D gene ambiguous. Deletions cut 6 bases from V and 8 bases from J, with 10 bases between. From germline, CDR1 is LNHDA and CDR2 SQIVND (reference sequence). The CDR3 is made up of 11 amino acids. CDR3 region: CASRANGGYTF. The CDR3 DNA reads TGTGCCAGTAGGGCCAATGGAGGCTACACCTTC.

The genes are TRBV6-4 and TRBJ1-2; TRBD1 matches 9 bases. Germline V gene sequence: CDR1 MRHNA, CDR2 SNTAGT. V trimming: 0 bases; J trimming: 7 bases; junction bases outside the gene matches: 6. This CDR3 is 15 amino acids long. The CDR3 coding sequence is TGTGCCAGCAGTGACTCGGCGGACAGGGGTCTTGGCTACACCTTC. Residues: CASSDSADRGLGYTF.

Regarding this clone: Its ends do not fully match the called genes, so a read error is possible. The genes are TRBV4-1 and TRBJ2-7; D gene ambiguous. Germline V lookup: CDR1 MGHRA, CDR2 YSYEKL. The CDR3 contains 14 residues. The CDR3: CAGSPTEGTYEQYF. CDR3 DNA sequence: TGCGCCGGCAGCCCCACCGAAGGGACCTACGAGCAGTACTTC.

V and J are TRBV11-2 and TRBJ2-7; D uncertain. V shed 5 bases and J shed 3 bases, with 11 bases lying between them. Germline CDR1 reads SGHAT; CDR2 reads FQNNGV. The CDR3 has 13 residues. The CDR3 DNA follows: TGTGCCAGCAGCACCTGGAACTTCTACGAGCAGTACTTC. Encoded protein: CASSTWNFYEQYF.

This clone was detected a few times. This chain's CDR3 is CASTRLAGSTDTQYF. DNA for the CDR3: TGTGCCAGCACCAGACTAGCGGGGAGCACAGATACGCAGTATTTT. The chain combines TRBV27 with TRBJ2-3, with 11 bases that match TRBD2. V trimming: 7 bases; J trimming: 0 bases; junction bases outside the gene matches: 3. CDR1 MNHEY and CDR2 SMNVEV come from the germline V gene (reference sequence). The length of the CDR3 is 15 residues.